Included here is one TCR beta chain sequence, with context. The CDR3 runs 16 residues. Germline loops: CDR1 KGHSH, CDR2 LQKENI. With 3 bases clipped from V and 3 bases from J, the junction kept 7 bases outside the gene matches. This sample stems from a study of T cells in Graves' hyperthyroidism and ophthalmopathy. From RNA transcripts, TCR beta CDR3 regions were amplified. A set of HTBI primers served as the primers for a first-round RT-PCR of the TCR CDR3. TCRdb reprocessed the multiplex PCR reads with MiXCR, giving one entry per CDR3 protein. The profile shows more than 550,000 distinct CDR3 sequences, under 20% of them singletons.

Sequences were obtained from blood. The source of this sequence is a woman aged 45-65 years with Graves' hyperthyroidism that later progressed to Graves' ophthalmopathy. The chain couples TRBV18 to TRBJ2-2, with 7 bases fitting TRBD1. The CDR3 reads CASSPGRDSYTGELFF. Here the CDR3 DNA reads TGTGCCAGCTCACCCGGCCGGGACAGTTACACCGGGGAGCTGTTTTTT.